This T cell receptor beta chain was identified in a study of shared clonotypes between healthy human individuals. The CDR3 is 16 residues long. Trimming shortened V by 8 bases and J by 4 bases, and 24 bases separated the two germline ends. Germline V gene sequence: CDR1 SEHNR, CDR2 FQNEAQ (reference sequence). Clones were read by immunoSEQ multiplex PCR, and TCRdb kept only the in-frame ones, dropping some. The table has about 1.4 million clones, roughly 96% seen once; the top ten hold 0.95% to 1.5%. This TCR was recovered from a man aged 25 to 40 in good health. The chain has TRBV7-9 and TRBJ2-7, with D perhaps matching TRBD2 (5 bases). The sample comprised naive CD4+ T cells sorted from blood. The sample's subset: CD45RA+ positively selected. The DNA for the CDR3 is TGTGCCAGCCGCCCCGTGCGGGCGCCCCTTCAATACGAGCAGTACTTC. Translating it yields CASRPVRAPLQYEQYF.